The clone carrying this TCR beta chain was picked up many times. No antigen is known for it. The CDR3 length is 13 residues. The germline V and J ends were trimmed by 2 bases and 5 bases, with 7 bases remaining between them. CDR1 is KGHSH and CDR2 is LQKENI in the germline V gene. TCR beta CDR3 region amplification was performed from RNA transcripts. When the TCR CDR3 underwent first-round RT-PCR, the HTBI primer set was used. TCRdb called the multiplex PCR reads again in MiXCR, with one record for every CDR3 protein. Among roughly 180,000 distinct CDR3 sequences listed, around 8.9% were seen once. The data originate from a study of T cells in Graves' hyperthyroidism and ophthalmopathy. Study-wide findings and caveats: A 13 V-J model separated ophthalmopathy from stable hyperthyroidism.

Criteria for exclusion of patients were uncontrolled infection, other autoimmune disease, pregnancy or lactation. Fresh peripheral blood, around 10 ml of it, supplied the PBMCs. The V and J genes are TRBV18 and TRBJ1-5; no clear D. The TCR comes from a woman between 18 and 29 years old with Graves' hyperthyroidism that later progressed to Graves' ophthalmopathy. Sequences were obtained from blood. CDR3 DNA: TGTGCCAGCTCACCAATCTGGGATCAGCCCCAGCATTTT. It encodes CASSPIWDQPQHF.